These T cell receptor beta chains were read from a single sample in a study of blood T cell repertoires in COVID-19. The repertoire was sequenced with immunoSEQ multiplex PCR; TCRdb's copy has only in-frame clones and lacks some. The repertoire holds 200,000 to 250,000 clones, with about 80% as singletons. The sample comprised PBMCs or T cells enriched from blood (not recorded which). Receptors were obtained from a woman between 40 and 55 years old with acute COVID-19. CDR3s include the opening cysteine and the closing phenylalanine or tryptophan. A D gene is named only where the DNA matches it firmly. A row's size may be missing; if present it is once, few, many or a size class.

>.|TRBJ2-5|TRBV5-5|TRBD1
CASSLDRGRVETQYF
TGTGCCAGCAGCTTGGACAGGGGGCGTGTGGAGACCCAGTACTTC
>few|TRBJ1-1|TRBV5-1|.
CASSFGGTNTEAFF
TGCGCCAGCAGCTTTGGCGGGACGAACACTGAAGCTTTCTTT
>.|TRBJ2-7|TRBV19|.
CASRPVGKPYEQYF
TGTGCCAGTAGGCCCGTCGGGAAACCCTACGAGCAGTACTTC
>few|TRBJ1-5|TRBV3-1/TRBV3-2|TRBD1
CASSRTGSLWPQHF
TGTGCCAGCAGCAGGACAGGGTCTTTGTGGCCCCAGCATTTT
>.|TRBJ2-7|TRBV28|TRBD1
CASSQSGGSIYEQYF
TGTGCCAGCAGTCAATCAGGGGGTTCCATCTACGAGCAGTACTTC
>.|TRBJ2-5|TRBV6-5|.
CASSPSGVQEYF
TGTGCCAGCAGTCCCTCGGGGGTTCAAGAGTACTTC
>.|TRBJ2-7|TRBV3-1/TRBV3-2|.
CASSHTGGQSYEQYF
TGTGCCAGCAGCCATACGGGGGGCCAATCCTACGAGCAGTACTTC
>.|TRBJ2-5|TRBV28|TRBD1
CASSLRPGQGSETQYF
TGTGCCAGCAGTTTACGCCCCGGACAGGGATCAGAGACCCAGTACTTC
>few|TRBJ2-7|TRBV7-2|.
CASSLEWAQYEQYF
TGTGCCAGCAGCTTAGAGTGGGCACAATACGAGCAGTACTTC
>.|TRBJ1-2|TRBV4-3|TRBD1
CASSQDRGQLNGYTF
TGCGCCAGCAGCCAAGATAGGGGGCAGTTAAATGGCTACACCTTC
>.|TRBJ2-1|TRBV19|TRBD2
CASSQFGGSYNEQFF
TGTGCCAGTAGTCAGTTCGGCGGGAGTTACAATGAGCAGTTCTTC